This TCR beta chain came from a study of chemoradiotherapy in HPV16-positive cancers. About the research overall: Candidate HPV-specific clones and shared TCR motifs came from a couple of HPV16-positive patients.

This clone was seen more than once but under ten times. Clones were sequenced by immunoSEQ multiplex PCR, and TCRdb holds only the in-frame ones, with some missing. The sample has around 12,000 clones, 63% seen once. Germline V gene sequence: CDR1 MNHEY, CDR2 SMNVEV (reference sequence). Unmatched junction bases numbered 9, after V lost 7 bases and J lost 4 bases. The CDR3 consists of 15 residues. J is TRBJ2-1 and V is TRBV27, with 8 bases matching TRBD2. The TCR was taken from a human donor with HPV-associated anogenital cancer. Sampling was done from a patient who underwent chemoradiotherapy. CDR3 residues: CASKQAGVQYNEQFF. CDR3 in DNA: TGTGCCAGCAAGCAAGCGGGGGTCCAATACAATGAGCAGTTCTTC.